These 14 T cell receptor beta chains came from one sample sequenced in a study of blood T cell repertoires in COVID-19. Sequencing used immunoSEQ multiplex PCR; TCRdb keeps in-frame clones, though not all of them. The sample yields a few hundred thousand clones, more than 70% seen once. Sequences were obtained from peripheral blood. The origin of the receptors is a woman aged 45 to 65 who had recovered from COVID-19.

This chain uses TRBV7-3 with TRBJ2-7, with 10 bases identical to TRBD2. Germline loops: CDR1 SGHTA, CDR2 FQGTGA. V dropped 2 bases and J dropped 4; count of bases not matched to a gene: 5. The CDR3 totals 15 residues. The CDR3 region is CASSLEWTSGYEQYF. In DNA form, the CDR3 reads TGTGCCAGCAGCTTAGAATGGACTAGCGGATACGAGCAGTACTTC.

This clone was seen more than once but under ten times. The gene calls are TRBV30 and TRBJ1-1; a weak D match, TRBD1 (5 bases). Germline V lookup: CDR1 GTSNPN, CDR2 SVGIG (reference sequence). V lost 2 bases and J lost 2, with 9 bases in between. This CDR3 region has 13 residues. The CDR3 reads CAWSTQGNTEAFF. The DNA of the CDR3 is TGTGCCTGGAGTACCCAGGGTAACACTGAAGCTTTCTTT.

This clone appeared a few times. V is TRBV3-1 (or the pseudogene TRBV3-2) and J is TRBJ2-3, with D perhaps TRBD2 (6 bases). Germline V gives CDR1 LGHDT, CDR2 YNNKEL (reference sequence). V was shortened by 3 bases and J by 2 bases, with 15 bases between the two germline ends. The CDR3 loop spans 16 amino acids. This CDR3 is CASSHVGGEITDTQYF. CDR3 coding DNA: TGTGCCAGCAGCCACGTTGGCGGGGAGATCACAGATACGCAGTATTTT.

The gene calls are TRBV6-4 and TRBJ1-6, with a tentative D call TRBD1 (5 bases). Germline V gives CDR1 MRHNA, CDR2 SNTAGT. Trimming shortened V by 6 bases and J by 6 bases, and 9 bases separated the two germline ends. There are 13 residues in the CDR3. The CDR3 protein is CASRFRANSPLHF. The CDR3 DNA follows: TGTGCCAGCAGGTTCAGGGCTAATTCACCCCTCCACTTT.

The chain joins TRBV27 to TRBJ1-1, with 7 positions matching TRBD1. Trimming took 5 bases from V and 9 from J; bases not matched to a gene: 6. CDR1 and CDR2 from the germline V gene are MNHEY and SMNVEV (reference sequence). This CDR3 has 12 amino acids. Here the CDR3 DNA reads TGTGCCAGCAGTCCGACAAGGGGGCAAGCTTTCTTT. Its translation: CASSPTRGQAFF.

This chain joins TRBV7-5 and TRBJ2-7; the D segment call TRBD2 is taken from the table without a DNA check. TRBV7-5 is marked as a pseudogene. The CDR3 runs 18 residues. The CDR3 DNA follows: TGTGCCAGAAGCACAAAAAATCCTAGCGGGAATAACTCCTACGAGCAGTACTTC. The encoded protein is CARSTKNPSGNNSYEQYF.

On this clone: A junction end diverges from the germline sequence, so it may reflect a read error. This chain joins TRBV7-7 and TRBJ2-3, with a tentative D call TRBD2 (6 bases). Germline loops: CDR1 SSHAT, CDR2 FNYEAQ (reference sequence). The CDR3 covers 14 residues. The CDR3 DNA follows: TGTGCTAGCAGCTTAGATCGGGGGACAGATACGCAGTATTTT. Amino acids: CASSLDRGTDTQYF. The full variable domain, with the rest looked up from reference TRBV7-7 and TRBJ2-3, is GAGVSQSPRYKVTKRGQDVTLRCDPISSHATLYWYQQALGQGPEFLTYFNYEAQPDKSGLPSDRFSAERPEGSISTLTIQRTEQRDSAMYRCASSLDRGTDTQYFGPGTRLTVL.

The CDR3 DNA reads as TGTGCCAGCAGCTTAGGGGAGTCAGGGGGCGCTGGGGGCTACACCTTC. As protein: CASSLGESGGAGGYTF. The rearrangement joins TRBV7-2 to TRBJ1-2; TRBD1 matches 8 bases. The CDR3 is made up of 16 amino acids. Trimming cost V 1 base and J 8 bases; bases outside gene matches: 12. Germline V gene data show CDR1 as SGHTA and CDR2 as FQGNSA.

The CDR3 nucleotides read TGTGCCAGCAGCCCCGGGGTCACTAATTCAGAGACCCAGTACTTC. Translating gives CASSPGVTNSETQYF. The rearrangement uses TRBV7-9 and TRBJ2-5, with a weak D call TRBD2 (5 bases). Germline assignment: CDR1 SEHNR and CDR2 FQNEAQ (reference sequence). This CDR3 spans 15 amino acids. Trimming took off 5 bases at V and 4 bases at J, with 17 bases between the two ends.

The chain recombines TRBV7-3 with TRBJ2-2, with 7 positions matching TRBD2. This CDR3 is 15 amino acids long. Germline CDR1 reads SGHTA; CDR2 reads FQGTGA. The junction had 6 bases not matched to a gene; V was cut back by 5 bases and J by 3 bases. The CDR3 loop reads CASSPSGGDTGELFF. The CDR3 bases are TGTGCCAGCAGCCCTTCGGGGGGAGACACCGGGGAGCTGTTTTTT.

The chain carries TRBV6-2 or TRBV6-3 and TRBJ2-7; D unclear. The CDR3 is made up of 12 amino acids. The V gene lost 5 bases and the J gene lost 3 bases, with 8 bases spanning the gap. Germline CDR1 reads MNHEY; CDR2 reads SVGEGT. The CDR3, as DNA: TGTGCCAGCAGTCCGCGGCGCTACGAGCAGTACTTC. Translating it yields CASSPRRYEQYF.

This clone occurred a few times. The chain links TRBV5-4 to TRBJ2-2; TRBD2 matches 8 bases. The germline V gene encodes CDR1 SGHNT and CDR2 YYREEE (reference sequence). The trim removed 3 bases at V and 1 base at J, leaving 5 bases unmatched. The CDR3 has 16 amino acids. The chain's CDR3 is CASSSGGARNTGELFF. CDR3 DNA: TGTGCCAGCAGCTCCGGGGGGGCCAGGAACACCGGGGAGCTGTTTTTT.

V gene TRBV28 combines with J gene TRBJ2-7, with D hard to call. CDR1 and CDR2 from the germline V gene are MDHEN and SYDVKM. The CDR3 has 14 residues. V lost 2 bases, J lost 8 bases, and 16 bases lay in between. Written as DNA, the CDR3 is TGTGCCAGCAGTTTACCCCAGACACGAGTTAAGCAGTACTTC. Translating gives CASSLPQTRVKQYF.

The rearrangement uses TRBV11-2 and TRBJ2-6, with D possibly being TRBD2 (6 bases). Germline V gene lookup returns CDR1 SGHAT and CDR2 FQNNGV. This CDR3 has 17 residues. The V gene lost 5 bases and the J gene lost 3 bases, with 17 bases spanning the gap. This CDR3 reads CASSALTGGYGANVLTF. CDR3 in DNA: TGTGCCAGCAGCGCCCTTACTGGGGGGTATGGGGCCAACGTCCTGACTTTC. The full variable domain, its missing parts supplied by reference TRBV11-2 and TRBJ2-6, is EAGVAQSPRYKIIEKRQSVAFWCNPISGHATLYWYQQILGQGPKLLIQFQNNGVVDDSQLPKDRFSAERLKGVDSTLKIQPAKLEDSAVYLCASSALTGGYGANVLTFGAGSRLTVL.